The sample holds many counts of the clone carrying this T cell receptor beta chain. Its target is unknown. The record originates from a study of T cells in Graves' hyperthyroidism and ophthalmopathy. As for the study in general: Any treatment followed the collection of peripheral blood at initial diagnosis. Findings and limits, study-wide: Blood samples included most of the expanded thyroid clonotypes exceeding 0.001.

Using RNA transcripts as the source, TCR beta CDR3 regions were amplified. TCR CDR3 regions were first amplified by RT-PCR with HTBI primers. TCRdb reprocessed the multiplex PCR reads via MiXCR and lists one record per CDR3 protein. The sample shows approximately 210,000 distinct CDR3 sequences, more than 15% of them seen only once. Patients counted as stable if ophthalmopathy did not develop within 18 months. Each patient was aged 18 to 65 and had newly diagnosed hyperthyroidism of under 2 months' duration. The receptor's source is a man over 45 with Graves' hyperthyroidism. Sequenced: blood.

The CDR3 region has the DNA TGTGCCAGCAGCATCAGACTATTCAGCACATCCGGCGGGGAGCTGTTTTTT. Protein: CASSIRLFSTSGGELFF. This chain uses TRBV11-2 with TRBJ2-2; the D gene is possibly TRBD2 (5 bases). The V end was cut by 5 bases, the J end by 7 bases, with 23 bases between. Germline V gene sequence: CDR1 SGHAT, CDR2 FQNNGV. The CDR3 length is 17 residues. Full variable domain (outside the CDR3, taken from reference TRBV11-2 and TRBJ2-2): EAGVAQSPRYKIIEKRQSVAFWCNPISGHATLYWYQQILGQGPKLLIQFQNNGVVDDSQLPKDRFSAERLKGVDSTLKIQPAKLEDSAVYLCASSIRLFSTSGGELFFGEGSRLTVL.